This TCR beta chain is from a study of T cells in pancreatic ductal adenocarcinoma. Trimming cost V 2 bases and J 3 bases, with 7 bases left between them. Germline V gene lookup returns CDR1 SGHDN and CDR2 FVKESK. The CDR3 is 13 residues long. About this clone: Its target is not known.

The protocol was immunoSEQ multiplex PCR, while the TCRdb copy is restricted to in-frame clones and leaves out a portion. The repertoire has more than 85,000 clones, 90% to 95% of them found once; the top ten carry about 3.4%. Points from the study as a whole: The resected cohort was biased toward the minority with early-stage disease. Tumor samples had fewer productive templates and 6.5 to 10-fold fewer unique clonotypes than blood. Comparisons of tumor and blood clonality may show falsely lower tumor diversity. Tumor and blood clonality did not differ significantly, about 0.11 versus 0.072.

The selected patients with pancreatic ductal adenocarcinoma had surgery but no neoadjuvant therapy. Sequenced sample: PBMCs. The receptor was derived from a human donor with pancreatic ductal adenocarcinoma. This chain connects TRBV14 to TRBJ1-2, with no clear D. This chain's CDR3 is CASSQQQDYGYTF. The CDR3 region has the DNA TGTGCCAGCAGCCAACAGCAGGACTATGGCTACACCTTC.